The clone carrying this T cell receptor beta chain was detected only a few times. From germline, CDR1 is LGHNA and CDR2 YNFKEQ. The CDR3 spans 15 residues. Deletions cut 1 base from V and 4 bases from J, with 11 bases between. These data belong to a study of blood T cell repertoires in COVID-19. Overall study context: Acute and convalescent COVID-19 specimens originated in the United States, Italy and Spain. PBMCs, B-cell-depleted T cells, or T cells provided the cDNA or gDNA that made up the material.

Original data processing: The assay estimated nucleated cells by amplifying reference gene primers. Profiling relied on immunoSEQ multiplex PCR, and the TCRdb table lists in-frame clones only, not all of them. From that table come the V and J calls and clone size; the DNA was used to work out D and trimming. The table lists about 73,000 clones, over 70% of them singletons. The chain links TRBV4-2 to TRBJ2-1; D is uncertain. This receptor was identified in a man in his fifties or sixties with acute or convalescent COVID-19. Input material: peripheral blood. As DNA, the CDR3 is TGTGCCAGCAGCCAAGTGCGGTCTATATACAATGAGCAGTTCTTC. This gives the protein CASSQVRSIYNEQFF.